The rows below give T cell receptor beta chains drawn from one sample of a study of esophageal squamous cell carcinoma under preoperative chemotherapy. MiXCR, run by TCRdb on the PCR reads, gives a single entry per CDR3 protein. Of approximately 11,000 distinct CDR3 sequences in the sample, roughly 59% were seen once. This specimen was acquired from a patient given preoperative chemotherapy. Receptors originate from a human donor with esophageal squamous cell carcinoma. The donor label of this sample is uncertain. The CDR3 runs from the conserved cysteine through the conserved F or W. The D gene is left open where the match is weak. Clone size is stated in some rows and not others, as once, few, many or a class when expanded.

abundance: once; j_gene: TRBJ2-3; len: 16; v_gene: TRBV7-2; d_gene: -; CDR3nt: TGTGCCAGCAGCGCACAGGGAGGGAGAGGGAAAGACACTCAGTATTTC; CDR3aa: CASSAQGGRGKDTQYF
abundance: -; j_gene: TRBJ2-7; len: 15; v_gene: TRBV7-8; d_gene: -; CDR3nt: TGTGCCAGCAGCGTCCGGGCGACCGAGGTCGGCGAGCAGTACTTC; CDR3aa: CASSVRATEVGEQYF
abundance: large; j_gene: TRBJ2-2; len: 15; v_gene: TRBV6-5; d_gene: -; CDR3nt: TGTGCCAGCAGTTACTTCGGGGGTGGCACCGGGGAGCTGTTTTTT; CDR3aa: CASSYFGGGTGELFF
abundance: few; j_gene: TRBJ2-1; len: 15; v_gene: TRBV6-1; d_gene: -; CDR3nt: TGTGCCAGCAGTGAGCCGGCCGGGTCCTACAATGAGCAGTTCTTC; CDR3aa: CASSEPAGSYNEQFF
abundance: few; j_gene: TRBJ2-3; len: 14; v_gene: TRBV5-1; d_gene: -; CDR3nt: TGCGCCACCTCAGGGGTGGGAAGCACAGATACGCAGTATTTT; CDR3aa: CATSGVGSTDTQYF
abundance: -; j_gene: TRBJ2-3; len: 13; v_gene: TRBV14; d_gene: -; CDR3nt: TGTGCCAGGGGCCTGCGGGGCAAAGATACGCAGTACTTT; CDR3aa: CARGLRGKDTQYF
abundance: many; j_gene: TRBJ1-3; len: 13; v_gene: TRBV6-1; d_gene: -; CDR3nt: TGTGCCAGCAAGGTGAGCTCTGGAAACACCATATATTTT; CDR3aa: CASKVSSGNTIYF
abundance: -; j_gene: TRBJ2-2; len: 15; v_gene: TRBV12-3/TRBV12-4; d_gene: TRBD2; CDR3nt: TGTGCCAGCAGTTCCCCAGCGGGGTCCACCGGGGAGCTGTTTTTT; CDR3aa: CASSSPAGSTGELFF
abundance: many; j_gene: TRBJ2-3; len: 15; v_gene: TRBV7-2; d_gene: -; CDR3nt: TGTGCCAGCAGCTTAGACAGCGGAGGCACAGATACGCAGTATTTT; CDR3aa: CASSLDSGGTDTQYF
abundance: few; j_gene: TRBJ2-2; len: 16; v_gene: TRBV7-2; d_gene: -; CDR3nt: TGTGCCAGCAGCTCCGGGACGACCTTGAACACCGGGGAGCTGTTTTTT; CDR3aa: CASSSGTTLNTGELFF
abundance: -; j_gene: TRBJ2-2; len: 17; v_gene: TRBV27; d_gene: -; CDR3nt: TGTGCCAGCAGGAGATCTGGGGGGGGACAGTCCACCGGGGAGCTGTTTTTT; CDR3aa: CASRRSGGGQSTGELFF
abundance: -; j_gene: TRBJ2-4; len: 17; v_gene: TRBV7-3; d_gene: TRBD2; CDR3nt: TGTGCCAGCAGCTTCATACCGGCGGGAGGGATCAAAAACATTCAGTACTTC; CDR3aa: CASSFIPAGGIKNIQYF
abundance: -; j_gene: TRBJ2-1; len: 14; v_gene: TRBV27; d_gene: TRBD2; CDR3nt: TGTGCCAGCAGTGCGGGAGGAACCTACAATGAGCAGTTCTTC; CDR3aa: CASSAGGTYNEQFF
abundance: -; j_gene: TRBJ2-7; len: 13; v_gene: TRBV6-1; d_gene: -; CDR3nt: TGTGCCAGCAAGGCTGTGAGCTCAGATACGCAGTACTTC; CDR3aa: CASKAVSSDTQYF
abundance: -; j_gene: TRBJ2-5; len: 16; v_gene: TRBV27; d_gene: -; CDR3nt: TGTGCCAGCAGTTTTGGTCCCCAGGGGAAAGTGGAGACCCAGTACTTC; CDR3aa: CASSFGPQGKVETQYF
abundance: -; j_gene: TRBJ2-3; len: 14; v_gene: TRBV6-5; d_gene: -; CDR3nt: TGTGCCAGCAGTTACAGGGACAACACAGATACGCAGTATTTT; CDR3aa: CASSYRDNTDTQYF
abundance: -; j_gene: TRBJ2-1; len: 12; v_gene: TRBV6-1; d_gene: -; CDR3nt: TGTGCCAGCACCGAAGGGGGAAATGAGCAGTTCTTC; CDR3aa: CASTEGGNEQFF
abundance: -; j_gene: TRBJ2-5; len: 15; v_gene: TRBV5-1; d_gene: -; CDR3nt: TGCGCCGGGAGCTTGGGGGTCACTAACCAAGAGACGCAGTACTTC; CDR3aa: CAGSLGVTNQETQYF
abundance: few; j_gene: TRBJ2-3; len: 15; v_gene: TRBV6-1; d_gene: -; CDR3nt: TGTGCCAGCAGTCCCGGCGAGGGGGTACGGGGTACGCAGTATTTT; CDR3aa: CASSPGEGVRGTQYF
abundance: -; j_gene: TRBJ2-3; len: 16; v_gene: TRBV6-1; d_gene: -; CDR3nt: TGTGCCAGCAGTGAATTTGGGGTGAGAGCCAAAGACACGCAGTATTTT; CDR3aa: CASSEFGVRAKDTQYF
abundance: once; j_gene: TRBJ2-4; len: 16; v_gene: TRBV6-1; d_gene: -; CDR3nt: TGTGCCAGCAGTGACTTGTGGCTGAGCTACACAAACACGCAGTACTTC; CDR3aa: CASSDLWLSYTNTQYF
abundance: few; j_gene: TRBJ2-1; len: 14; v_gene: TRBV6-1; d_gene: -; CDR3nt: TGTGCCAGCAAACTTACAGGGCCCTCCTACGAGCAGTTCTTC; CDR3aa: CASKLTGPSYEQFF
abundance: once; j_gene: TRBJ2-3; len: 16; v_gene: TRBV6-1; d_gene: TRBD1; CDR3nt: TGTGCCAGCAGAAAACCCCCGGGGACAGGCGCAGATACGCAGTATTTT; CDR3aa: CASRKPPGTGADTQYF